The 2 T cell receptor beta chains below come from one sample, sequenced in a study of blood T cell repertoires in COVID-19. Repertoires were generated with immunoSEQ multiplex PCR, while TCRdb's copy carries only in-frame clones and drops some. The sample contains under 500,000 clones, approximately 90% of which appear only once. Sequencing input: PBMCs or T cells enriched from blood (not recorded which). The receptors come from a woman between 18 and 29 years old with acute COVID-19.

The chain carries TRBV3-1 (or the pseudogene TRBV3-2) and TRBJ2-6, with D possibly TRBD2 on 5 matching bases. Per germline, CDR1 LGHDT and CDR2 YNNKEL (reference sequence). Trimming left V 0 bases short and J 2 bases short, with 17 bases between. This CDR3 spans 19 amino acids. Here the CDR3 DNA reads TGTGCCAGCAGCCAAGAACGAGAGGGAAAATTGGCTGGGGCCAACGTCCTGACTTTC. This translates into CASSQEREGKLAGANVLTF.

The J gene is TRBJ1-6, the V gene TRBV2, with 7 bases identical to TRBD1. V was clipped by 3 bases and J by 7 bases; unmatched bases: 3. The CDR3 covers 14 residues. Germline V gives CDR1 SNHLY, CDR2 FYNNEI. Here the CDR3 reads CASSDGDRNSPLHF. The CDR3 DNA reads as TGTGCCAGCAGTGATGGGGACAGAAATTCACCCCTCCACTTT.